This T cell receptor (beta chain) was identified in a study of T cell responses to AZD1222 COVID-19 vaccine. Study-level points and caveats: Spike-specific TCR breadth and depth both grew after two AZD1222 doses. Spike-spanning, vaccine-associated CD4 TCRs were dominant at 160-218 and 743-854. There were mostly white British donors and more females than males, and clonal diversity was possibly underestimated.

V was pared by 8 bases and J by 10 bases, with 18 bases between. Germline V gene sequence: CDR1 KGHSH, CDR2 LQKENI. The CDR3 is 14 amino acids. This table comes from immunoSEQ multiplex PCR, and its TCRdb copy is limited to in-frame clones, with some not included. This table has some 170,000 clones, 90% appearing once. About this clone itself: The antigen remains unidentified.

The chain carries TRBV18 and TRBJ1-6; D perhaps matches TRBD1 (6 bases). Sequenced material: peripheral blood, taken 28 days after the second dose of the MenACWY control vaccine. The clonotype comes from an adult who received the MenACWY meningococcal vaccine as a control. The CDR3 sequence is CASNQLGGESPLHF. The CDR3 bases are TGTGCCAGCAACCAACTGGGGGGCGAATCACCCCTCCACTTT.